This T cell receptor beta chain is drawn from a study of T cell responses to AZD1222 COVID-19 vaccine. Sequencing used immunoSEQ multiplex PCR; TCRdb keeps in-frame clones, though not all of them. The sample shows 70,000 to 95,000 clones, about 89% of them seen only once. Study results and limitations: Repertoire sampling occurred only after the peak T cell response.

In regard to this clone: What it recognizes is unknown.

Sequenced here: peripheral blood, sampled 28 days after the second AZD1222 dose. The TCR originated in an adult who received the AZD1222 COVID-19 vaccine.

CDR3 loop: CATHEGGSYNSPLHF. As DNA, the CDR3 is TGTGCCACCCACGAGGGAGGCTCCTATAATTCACCCCTCCACTTT. The J gene is TRBJ1-6, the V gene TRBV5-8; D is unclear. The germline gives CDR1 SGHTS, CDR2 YDEGEE. This CDR3 region has 15 residues. With 9 bases removed from V and 0 bases from J, the gap between germline ends came to 13 bases.